This TCR beta chain was observed in a study of blood T cell repertoires in COVID-19. Study in general: The cDNA or gDNA used as material had been derived from T cells, B-cell-depleted T cells, or PBMCs.

The ends were cut back, 6 bases at V and 2 bases at J, with 10 bases in the middle. This CDR3 region has 13 residues. Here immunoSEQ multiplex PCR was the method, and the copy in TCRdb shows in-frame clones only, minus some. The sample gives approximately 110,000 clones, approximately 91% of which show up once; roughly 8.1% is in the top ten. The material sequenced was peripheral blood. The sequence came from a woman aged 70-85 years who had recovered from COVID-19. The chain is built from TRBV12-3 or TRBV12-4 and TRBJ1-2; the D is unclear. For the CDR3, the DNA is TGTGCCAGCAGCCCCTCGAGAAACTATGGCTACACCTTC. This translates into CASSPSRNYGYTF.